This entry lists 6 T cell receptor beta chains sequenced from one sample in a study of immune heterogeneity within non-small cell lung tumors. With about 570 ng used per sample, the template was genomic DNA from bulk tumor. Taken during surgery, several biopsies per primary tumor were spaced as far apart as possible within the tumor mass. Curative surgery was undertaken by patients, who had untreated, newly diagnosed non-small cell lung cancer. Multiplex PCR was performed with 32 V and 13 J primers, and it amplified TCR beta CDR3. Using its own MiXCR run on the multiplex PCR reads, TCRdb lists one record per CDR3 protein. The repertoire holds 10,000 to 13,000 distinct CDR3 sequences, with just under 30% as singletons. Sequenced: lung tumor tissue. Receptors originate from a woman aged 55-70 years with non-small cell lung cancer.

This clonotype is termed medium-sized. The gene calls are TRBV20-1 and TRBJ2-7; the D gene is possibly TRBD1 (6 bases). Per germline, CDR1 DFQATT and CDR2 SNEGSKA (reference sequence). V was shortened by 3 bases and J by 5 bases, with 11 bases between the two germline ends. There are 12 residues in the CDR3. As DNA, the CDR3 is TGCAGTGCTAGCAGGGGTAGGGACGAGCAGTACTTC. Protein sequence: CSASRGRDEQYF.

Sample share makes this clonotype medium-sized. This rearrangement joins TRBV11-2 to TRBJ2-7; TRBD2 matches 9 bases. Germline-derived CDR1 and CDR2 are SGHAT and FQNNGV. This CDR3 has 18 amino acids. Trimming at V came to 0 bases and at J to 4 bases, leaving 13 bases not matched to a gene. Here the CDR3 reads CASSLEIPYSGSWYEQYF. DNA of the CDR3: TGTGCCAGCAGCTTAGAGATTCCTTATAGCGGGAGTTGGTACGAGCAGTACTTC.

Notes on this clonotype: This could be a read error, since a much larger clone is one nucleotide away. The chain couples TRBV20-1 to TRBJ2-1; TRBD2 matches 7 bases. Trimming at V came to 3 bases and at J to 2 bases, leaving 10 bases not matched to a gene. CDR1 DFQATT and CDR2 SNEGSKA come from the germline V gene (reference sequence). This CDR3 region has 16 residues. CDR3 nucleotide sequence: TGCAGTGCTAGGGTTCAGGGCGGGAGCCCCTACAATGAGCAGTTCTTC. As protein: CSARVQGGSPYNEQFF.

Judged by abundance, this clonotype is medium-sized. This chain joins TRBV6-2 or TRBV6-3 and TRBJ2-7; D call uncertain. CDR3 length: 13 residues. Trimming shortened V by 8 bases and J by 0 bases, and 11 bases separated the two germline ends. Germline assignment: CDR1 MNHEY and CDR2 SVGEGT. In DNA, the CDR3 is TGTGCCAGCGGGTCGGACGGCTCCTACGAGCAGTACTTC. Protein: CASGSDGSYEQYF.

This chain joins TRBV24-1 and TRBJ2-3, with 9 bases lining up with TRBD2. Germline trimming cut 3 bases from V and 7 bases from J; bases unmatched to any gene: 22. CDR1 is KGHDR, CDR2 SFDVKD, per germline. The CDR3 length is 20 residues. CDR3 in DNA: TGTGCCACCAGTGATCCTTCTGGGATGACTAGCGGTCAAGACGGGAATACGCAGTATTTT. This codes for CATSDPSGMTSGQDGNTQYF.

The rearrangement joins TRBV6-1 to TRBJ1-5; possibly TRBD1 for D (6 bases). The CDR3 extends over 14 amino acids. Trimming pared 9 bases from V and 3 bases from J, leaving 15 bases between. Germline CDR1 reads MNHNS; CDR2 reads SASEGT. CDR3 DNA: TGTGCCAGTGAACAGGGTGGGTACAATCAGCCCCAGCATTTT. Protein: CASEQGGYNQPQHF.